A selection of T cell receptor beta chains follows, all from one sample in a study of blood T cells in healthy people across ages. TCRdb analysed the 5' RACE reads with MiXCR anew, one entry per CDR3 protein. The sample shows some 1.4 million distinct CDR3 sequences, approximately 40% of them seen only once. The sequenced material came from blood. These receptors were obtained from a woman between 18 and 29 years old in good health. CDR3s include the opening cysteine and the closing phenylalanine or tryptophan. Each record gives: CDR3 protein, D gene, J gene, V gene, clone size. D genes are given only for firm matches. Size is omitted from some rows. Given values are once, few, many or a class for expanded clones.

CASRGAGLWEQYF . TRBJ2-5 TRBV6-1 .
CASSPGEQGYGYTF . TRBJ1-2 TRBV5-1 .
CASSPTWTVNEQFF . TRBJ2-1 TRBV18 .
CSVELGSQSSYNEQYF . . TRBV29-1 .
CASSPLRGQGVVLTF TRBD1 TRBJ2-6 TRBV4-2 .
CASSEGLAGETQYF TRBD2 TRBJ2-5 TRBV2 many
CASSLMGDTQYF . TRBJ2-3 TRBV27 many
CASSVGTGGPFEQYF TRBD2 . TRBV9 few
CASSVLVAGGRNEQFF TRBD2 TRBJ2-1 TRBV9 few
CASSHELGAQEQYF . TRBJ2-5 TRBV4-2 .
CASNPLDRGNEQYF TRBD1 . TRBV27 .
CASTGTSGRNTGELFF TRBD2 TRBJ2-2 TRBV2 .
CASSFAGSNSYNEQFF . TRBJ2-1 TRBV28 few
CASSPNPWGWGQTHQSSYEQYF TRBD1 TRBJ2-7 TRBV5-6 .
CASNKRQGLTDTQYF TRBD1 TRBJ2-3 TRBV6-5 few
CASSRDYQYNEQFF TRBD2 TRBJ2-1 TRBV7-3 .
CASSFPSTGPIFYEQYF . TRBJ2-7 TRBV7-9 .
CASSLGTGARTYEQYF TRBD1 TRBJ2-7 TRBV12-3/TRBV12-4 .
CASSVGLAGSYEQYF TRBD2 TRBJ2-7 TRBV9 .
CSAGLAGAGEQYF TRBD2 TRBJ2-7 TRBV20-1 few
CSARVFTRTSGSPHTQYF TRBD2 TRBJ2-3 TRBV20-1 .
CASSGPDREASNEQYF TRBD1 . TRBV6-2/TRBV6-3 few
CASREGPLEQYF . TRBJ2-7 TRBV5-1 few
CASSYSGGTFF . TRBJ1-4 TRBV6-2/TRBV6-3 .
CASSPRQGMETQYF . TRBJ2-5 TRBV4-2 many
CASSELASGRNEQFF TRBD2 TRBJ2-1 TRBV2 .
CAGSTDRVGQPQHF TRBD1 TRBJ1-5 TRBV7-9 once
CSVGPASAYNEQFF . TRBJ2-1 TRBV29-1 .
CASREDRGAYEQYF TRBD1 . TRBV12-3/TRBV12-4 .
CASALGGSSYNEQFF . TRBJ2-1 TRBV7-3 few
CASTITGGNSPLHF TRBD1 TRBJ1-6 TRBV19 .
CASSFSGRSNEQYF TRBD2 TRBJ2-7 TRBV12-3/TRBV12-4 .
CSARAGTSASRETQYF TRBD2 TRBJ2-5 TRBV20-1 .